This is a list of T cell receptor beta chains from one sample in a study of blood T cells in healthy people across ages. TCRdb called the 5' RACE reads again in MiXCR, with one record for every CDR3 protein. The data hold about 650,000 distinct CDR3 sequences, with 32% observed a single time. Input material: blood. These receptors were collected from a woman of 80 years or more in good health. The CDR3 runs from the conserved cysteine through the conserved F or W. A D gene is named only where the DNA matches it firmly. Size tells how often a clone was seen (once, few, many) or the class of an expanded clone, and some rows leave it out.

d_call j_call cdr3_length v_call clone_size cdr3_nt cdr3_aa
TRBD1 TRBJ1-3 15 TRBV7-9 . TGTGCCAGCAGCAAGGACAGGTCCTCTGGAAACACCATATATTTT CASSKDRSSGNTIYF
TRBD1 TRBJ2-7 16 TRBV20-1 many TGCAGTGCTAGAGTTTCCACAGGGGTCGAACTCTACGAGCAGTACTTC CSARVSTGVELYEQYF
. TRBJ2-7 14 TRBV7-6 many TGTGCCAGCAGCTTAGCGGGCAGGGCCCACGAGCAGTACTTC CASSLAGRAHEQYF
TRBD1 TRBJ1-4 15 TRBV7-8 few TGTGCCAGCAGCTTAGGGGGACAGGGGCATGAAAAACTGTTTTTT CASSLGGQGHEKLFF
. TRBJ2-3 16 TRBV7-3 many TGTGCCAGCAGCTCTGGTGGCGGAGGGAGCACAGATACGCAGTATTTT CASSSGGGGSTDTQYF
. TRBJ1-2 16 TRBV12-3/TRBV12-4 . TGTACCAGCAGCCCCCCCGACAGTGAGACCTTCTATGGCTACACCTTC CTSSPPDSETFYGYTF
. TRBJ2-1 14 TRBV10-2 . TGCGCCAGCAGTGAGCTGGGGATTATCTACGAGCAGTTCTTC CASSELGIIYEQFF
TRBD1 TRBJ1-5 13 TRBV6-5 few TGTGCCAGCAGTTACTCGAGGGGACAGGCTCAGCATTTT CASSYSRGQAQHF
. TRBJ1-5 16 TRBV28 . TGTGCCAGCAGTTTACTAAGACAGAGGGACAATCAGCCCCAGCATTTT CASSLLRQRDNQPQHF
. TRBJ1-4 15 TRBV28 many TGTGCCAGCACTCTGGGAACAGGGAGGAATGAAAAACTGTTTTTT CASTLGTGRNEKLFF
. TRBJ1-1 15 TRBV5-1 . TGCGCCAGCAGCTTGGGAATCGACACCGACACTGAAGCTTTCTTT CASSLGIDTDTEAFF
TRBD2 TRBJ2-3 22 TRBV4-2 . TGTGCCGGCAGCCAAGTCCCCCCGGGACTAGGAACAACCAGTCCCAGAAAAGATACGCAGTATTTT CAGSQVPPGLGTTSPRKDTQYF
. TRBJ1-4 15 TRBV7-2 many TGTGCCAGCAGTCTTCGACCCGGAACTAGTGAAAAACTGTTTTTT CASSLRPGTSEKLFF
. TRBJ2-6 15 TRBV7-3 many TGTGCCAGCAGCCCACACCGGTTTGAGGCCAACGTCCTGACTTTC CASSPHRFEANVLTF
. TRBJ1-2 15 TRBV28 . TGTGCCAGCAGTCTGACCCGCCTATTTAGGAGTGGCTACACCTTC CASSLTRLFRSGYTF
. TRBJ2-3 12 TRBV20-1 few TGCAGTGCCCACTTTAGCTCAGATACGCAGTATTTT CSAHFSSDTQYF
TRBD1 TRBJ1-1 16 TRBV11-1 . TGTGCCAGCAGCTTAGCCGGACAGGGGATGAACACTGAAGCTTTCTTT CASSLAGQGMNTEAFF
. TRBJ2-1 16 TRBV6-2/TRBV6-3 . TGTGCCAGCAGTTACAAGGGTCTACCATCCTACAATGAGCAGTTCTTC CASSYKGLPSYNEQFF
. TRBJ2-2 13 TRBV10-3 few TGTGCCATCAGGGGACCCGGTCACGGGGAGCTGTTTTTT CAIRGPGHGELFF
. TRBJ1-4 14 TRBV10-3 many TGTGCCATCAGGGATGGACAGAACGGTGAAAAACTGTTTTTT CAIRDGQNGEKLFF
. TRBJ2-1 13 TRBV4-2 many TGTGCCAGCAGCCAGGGGGGCCGGAATGAGCAGTTCTTC CASSQGGRNEQFF
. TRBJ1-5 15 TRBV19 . TGTGCCAGTAGTATAGTTAGGGGACCGGATCAGCCCCAGCATTTT CASSIVRGPDQPQHF
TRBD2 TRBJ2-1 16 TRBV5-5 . TGTGCCAGCAGCTCTCTGAGCCTAGCGGGGTCGAATGAGCAGTTCTTC CASSSLSLAGSNEQFF
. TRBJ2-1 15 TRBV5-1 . TGCGCCAGCAGCTTAGGTGGCGGGGGCAAAGAGACCCAGTTCTTC CASSLGGGGKETQFF
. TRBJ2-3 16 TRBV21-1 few TGTGCCAGCAGTCCCGTGGATCTAGCGGGGGGCCATACGCAGTATTTT CASSPVDLAGGHTQYF
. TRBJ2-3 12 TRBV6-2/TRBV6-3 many TGTGCCAGCTGGGCCGGCACAGATACGCAGTATTTT CASWAGTDTQYF
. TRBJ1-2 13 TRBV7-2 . TGTGCCAGCAGCCACGACGGGCAGTATGGCTACACCTTC CASSHDGQYGYTF
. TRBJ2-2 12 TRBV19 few TGTGCCAGTAGTACTACAGGACGGGAGCTGTTTTTT CASSTTGRELFF
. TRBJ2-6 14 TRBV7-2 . TGTGCCAGCGCACAGGGAGCTGGGGCCAACGTCCTGACTTTC CASAQGAGANVLTF
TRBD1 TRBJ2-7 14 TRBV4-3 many TGCGCCAGCAGCCAAGAGACAGGGGCCTACGAGCAGTACTTC CASSQETGAYEQYF
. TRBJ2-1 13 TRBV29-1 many TGCAGCGTCGGAGGGGGACTATACAATGAGCAGTTCTTC CSVGGGLYNEQFF
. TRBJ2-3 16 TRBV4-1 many TGCGCCAGCAGCCAAGAGGCCCAGCGGGGCACAGATACGCAGTATTTT CASSQEAQRGTDTQYF
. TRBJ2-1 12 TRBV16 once TGTGCCAGCAGCCAATGGGGGGTTGAGCAGTTCTTC CASSQWGVEQFF
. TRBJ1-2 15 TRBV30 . TGTGCCTGGGGGTCGAGGATTGAGGGGACGCGCGGCTACACCTTC CAWGSRIEGTRGYTF
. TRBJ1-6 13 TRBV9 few TGTGCCAGCAGCGTAGACGACGGTTCACCCCTCCACTTT CASSVDDGSPLHF
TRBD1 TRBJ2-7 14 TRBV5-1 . TGCGCCAGCAATGGACCAGGGGGCTCCTACGAGCAGTACTTC CASNGPGGSYEQYF
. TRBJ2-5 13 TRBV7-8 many TGTGCCAGCAGCCCGCAGGGGCCGGAGACCCAGTACTTC CASSPQGPETQYF
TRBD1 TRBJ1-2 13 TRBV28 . TGTGCCAGCAGTTTATCTGGGACAGGTGGCTACACCTTC CASSLSGTGGYTF